This is a list of T cell receptor beta chains from one sample in a study of blood T cell repertoires in COVID-19. Data came from immunoSEQ multiplex PCR; TCRdb stores just in-frame clones and leaves some out. The table shows more than 65,000 clones, with about 83% occurring only once. Sequenced material: peripheral blood. Source of these receptors: a man in his sixties with acute or convalescent COVID-19. The CDR3 runs from the conserved cysteine through the conserved F or W. Not all rows give a size; the values are once, few, many and, for expanded clones, a class.

J gene	V gene	CDR3 length	clone size	CDR3 protein
TRBJ2-5	TRBV2	16	-	CASSGGLAGDRETQYF
TRBJ1-1	TRBV19	12	few	CASSTLNTEAFF
TRBJ1-5	TRBV30	14	-	CAWSQTAKNQPQHF
TRBJ1-1	TRBV5-1	16	-	CASSLLGTGGNTEAFF
TRBJ2-5	TRBV2	16	-	CASSGQTGEEKETQYF
TRBJ2-7	TRBV6-5	13	once	CASSRGPSYEQYF
TRBJ2-3	TRBV25-1	15	-	CASSRGGGPTDTQYF
TRBJ1-6	TRBV19	16	few	CASSTGTGSSNSPLHF
TRBJ1-4	TRBV4-3	15	once	CASSQASATNEKLFF
TRBJ1-5	TRBV19	14	-	CASSATGGGQPQHF
TRBJ1-3	TRBV6-5	15	-	CASILTQGAGNTIYF
TRBJ2-3	TRBV5-8	19	-	CASSAGTSGGAIVTDTQYF
TRBJ1-1	TRBV19	19	once	CASSITLTGTGRVNTEAFF
TRBJ2-3	TRBV5-1	15	-	CASSPSGTSGDTQYF
TRBJ1-2	TRBV27	16	-	CASSLVSGGTIGGYTF
TRBJ1-2	TRBV7-8	19	-	CASSLTLWQGLSPGYGYTF
TRBJ1-5	TRBV27	15	-	CASSLTGGDNQPQHF
TRBJ2-7	TRBV19	14	-	CASSIGTLLGEQYF
TRBJ1-2	TRBV15	17	-	CATSSPISRDRGYGYTF
TRBJ1-4	TRBV5-1	14	few	CASSLGLDSEKLFF
TRBJ2-3	TRBV11-2	17	-	CASSLVRLRQDTDTQYF
TRBJ2-7	TRBV13	13	once	CASSSGLVGEQYF